These 27 T cell receptor beta chains were sequenced from one sample in a study of T cell clonotyping in hematopoietic cell transplantation. TCRdb's copy holds only in-frame clones and misses some; the assay was immunoSEQ multiplex PCR. This table holds approximately 70,000 clones, over 90% found once. The sample was peripheral blood mononuclear cells. The receptors come from a man in his fifties or sixties in good health. Some clones in this sample may be carry-over from other donors' samples.

The gene calls are TRBV5-6 and TRBJ2-7; no firm D call. The CDR3 has 12 amino acids. The germline V gene has CDR1 SGHDT and CDR2 YYEEEE. V lost 2 bases to trimming and J lost 3 bases, with 6 bases between them. The CDR3 nucleotides are TGTGCCAGCAGCTTCGTTGGCTACGAGCAGTACTTC. Its translation: CASSFVGYEQYF.

This chain joins TRBV2 and TRBJ2-7; 14 bases fit TRBD2. Losses at the gene ends were 6 bases for V and 2 bases for J; bases not matched to a gene: 12. Germline CDR1 reads SNHLY; CDR2 reads FYNNEI. This CDR3 region has 18 residues. The CDR3 sequence: CASSPPGLAGVEAYEQYF. The DNA of the CDR3 is TGTGCCAGCAGCCCACCGGGACTAGCGGGAGTTGAGGCCTACGAGCAGTACTTC.

The V gene is TRBV2, the J gene TRBJ2-7; maybe TRBD1 (5 bases). Germline V gene sequence: CDR1 SNHLY, CDR2 FYNNEI. Trimming pared 2 bases from V and 8 bases from J, leaving 16 bases between. This CDR3 comprises 14 residues. For the CDR3, the DNA is TGTGCCAGCAGTGAAAGTCAGGGAAATCGAAAGCAGTACTTC. It is translated as CASSESQGNRKQYF. Looking up the rest from reference TRBV2 and TRBJ2-7 gives the full variable domain: EPEVTQTPSHQVTQMGQEVILRCVPISNHLYFYWYRQILGQKVEFLVSFYNNEISEKSEIFDDQFSVERPDGSNFTLKIRSTKLEDSAMYFCASSESQGNRKQYFGPGTRLTVT.

The chain combines TRBV7-3 with TRBJ1-2; D not resolved. This CDR3 has 15 residues. CDR1 and CDR2 from the germline V gene are SGHTA and FQGTGA. V lost 5 bases to trimming and J lost 0 bases, with 13 bases between them. The CDR3 coding sequence is TGTGCCAGCAGCCCCATGGGAGGCGCTAACTATGGCTACACCTTC. It specifies CASSPMGGANYGYTF.

This chain links TRBV7-2 with TRBJ1-1, with D tentatively TRBD1 (5 bases). The ends were cut back, 2 bases at V and 8 bases at J, with 15 bases in the middle. Germline V lookup: CDR1 SGHTA, CDR2 FQGNSA. This CDR3 spans 14 amino acids. CDR3 amino acids: CASSLRDVQTEAFF. In nucleotides, the CDR3 is TGTGCCAGCAGCTTACGGGACGTACAGACCGAAGCTTTCTTT.

This sequence joins TRBV6-1 and TRBJ2-2, with D possibly TRBD1 on 5 matching bases. The V gene's germline CDR1 is MNHNS and CDR2 SASEGT. Trimming pared 6 bases from V and 3 bases from J, leaving 11 bases between. This CDR3 has 14 amino acids. The CDR3 DNA reads as TGTGCCAGCAGAAACAGGTTGTACACCGGGGAGCTGTTTTTT. The encoded protein is CASRNRLYTGELFF.

The genes are TRBV19 and TRBJ1-5, with 8 bases fitting TRBD1. Germline V CDR1 and CDR2: LNHDA, SQIVND (reference sequence). This CDR3 region has 13 residues. J lost 4 bases, V lost 9 bases, and 5 bases had no gene match. CDR3 in DNA: TGTGCCAGCAGGGGGCATCGTAATCAGCCCCAGCATTTT. Protein: CASRGHRNQPQHF.

The chain links TRBV7-8 to TRBJ2-5; perhaps TRBD1 as D (6 bases). The V gene lost 4 bases and the J gene lost 1 base, with 16 bases spanning the gap. The CDR3 runs 16 residues. The V gene's germline CDR1 is SGHVS and CDR2 FQNEAQ. The CDR3: CASSSRQASSQETQYF. The CDR3 nucleotides are TGTGCCAGCAGCTCACGACAGGCTTCATCCCAAGAGACCCAGTACTTC.

The rearrangement joins TRBV18 to TRBJ2-7; 8 bases agree with TRBD1. Germline lookup yields CDR1 KGHSH and CDR2 LQKENI. With V trimmed by 6 bases and J by 4 bases, 17 bases remained unmatched. The CDR3 extends over 17 amino acids. CDR3 residues: CASSFRTGIRREYEQYF. DNA for the CDR3: TGTGCCAGCTCTTTTCGGACAGGGATAAGGAGGGAGTACGAGCAGTACTTC.

V is TRBV6-1 and J is TRBJ2-5; D is perhaps TRBD2 (5 bases). CDR3 length: 14 amino acids. Germline assignment: CDR1 MNHNS and CDR2 SASEGT. Trimming took 3 bases from V and 5 from J, leaving 13 bases between them. For the CDR3, the DNA is TGTGCCAGCAGTGAGGGCCATTCGGGGGAGACCCAGTACTTC. Protein: CASSEGHSGETQYF.

The V call is TRBV6-5, the J call TRBJ2-7, with D perhaps TRBD2 (5 bases). The germline V gene has CDR1 MNHEY and CDR2 SVGAGI. CDR3 length: 16 amino acids. The V end lost 2 bases, the J end lost 7 bases, and 21 bases lay between the germline ends. DNA for the CDR3: TGTGCCAGCAGTTACGTAGGACTCCCGCTTCTGAGGGAGCAGTACTTC. It encodes CASSYVGLPLLREQYF.

The chain uses TRBV4-3 and TRBJ1-5; D unresolved. The CDR3 has 13 amino acids. With 3 bases removed from V and 4 bases from J, the gap between germline ends came to 7 bases. Germline-derived CDR1 and CDR2 are LGHNA and YSLEER. This CDR3 is CASSQDQNQPQHF. The DNA of the CDR3 is TGCGCCAGCAGCCAGGATCAAAATCAGCCCCAGCATTTT.

The J gene is TRBJ2-3, the V gene TRBV13; TRBD1 matches 8 bases. The germline V gene encodes CDR1 PRHDT and CDR2 FYEKMQ (reference sequence). The ends lost 4 bases at V and 4 bases at J; junction bases unmatched: 4. CDR3 length: 14 amino acids. The CDR3 nucleotides are TGTGCCAGCAGCTCGCGGACAGGGCCAGATACGCAGTATTTT. Translated: CASSSRTGPDTQYF.

This chain connects TRBV4-3 to TRBJ1-2; TRBD1 aligns across 7 bases. CDR1 LGHNA and CDR2 YSLEER come from the germline V gene. The CDR3 extends over 15 amino acids. J lost 5 bases, V lost 0 bases, and 6 bases had no gene match. CDR3 region: CASSQDDRDQYGYTF. CDR3 DNA sequence: TGCGCCAGCAGCCAAGATGACAGGGACCAATATGGCTACACCTTC.

Of note for this clone: An end of the junction differs from the germline gene, which may be a read error. The gene calls are TRBV7-8 and TRBJ2-1, with TRBD2 matching 10 bases. CDR3 length: 15 amino acids. CDR1 and CDR2 from the germline V gene are SGHVS and FQNEAQ. CDR3 loop: CASSIAGGPNNEQFF. The CDR3 nucleotides are TGTGCCAGCAGCATAGCGGGAGGTCCCAACAATGAGCAGTTCTTC.

This chain's CDR3 is CASSAAAGSYGYTF. CDR3 nucleotide sequence: TGTGCCAGCAGTGCTGCGGCGGGGTCATATGGCTACACCTTC. V and J are TRBV6-1 and TRBJ1-2, with no clear D. The ends were cut back, 4 bases at V and 5 bases at J, with 14 bases in the middle. The CDR3 spans 14 residues. Germline-derived CDR1 and CDR2 are MNHNS and SASEGT.

The chain recombines TRBV2 with TRBJ1-2; 7 bases align to TRBD1. CDR1 and CDR2 (germline): SNHLY, FYNNEI. The CDR3 loop spans 17 amino acids. With V trimmed by 0 bases and J by 1 base, 8 bases remained unmatched. CDR3 protein: CASSEALPRQGNYGYTF. In nucleotides, the CDR3 is TGTGCCAGCAGTGAAGCGCTTCCCCGACAGGGTAACTATGGCTACACCTTC. Based on the CDR3 plus reference TRBV2 and TRBJ1-2, the full variable domain is EPEVTQTPSHQVTQMGQEVILRCVPISNHLYFYWYRQILGQKVEFLVSFYNNEISEKSEIFDDQFSVERPDGSNFTLKIRSTKLEDSAMYFCASSEALPRQGNYGYTFGSGTRLTVV.

The rearrangement uses TRBV7-3 and TRBJ2-3; no clear D. Trimming pared 0 bases from V and 5 bases from J, leaving 6 bases between. Germline V gene lookup returns CDR1 SGHTA and CDR2 FQGTGA. CDR3 length: 13 amino acids. Here the CDR3 reads CASSLTWRDTQYF. CDR3 coding DNA: TGTGCCAGCAGCTTAACGTGGAGAGATACGCAGTATTTT.

The chain uses TRBV28 and TRBJ2-7; 8 nucleotides agree with TRBD1. The V segment lost 5 bases and the J segment 3 bases; nucleotides outside the gene matches: 6. Germline assignment: CDR1 MDHEN and CDR2 SYDVKM. This CDR3 region has 14 residues. CDR3 coding DNA: TGTGCCAGCAGTCGATATGGACAGGGCTACGAGCAGTACTTC. Amino acid sequence: CASSRYGQGYEQYF.

The V and J genes are TRBV7-3 and TRBJ2-2, with 9 bases aligning to TRBD2. The CDR3 is made up of 15 amino acids. The trim removed 7 bases at V and 4 bases at J, leaving 7 bases unmatched. CDR1 is SGHTA, CDR2 FQGTGA, per germline. The CDR3 here is CASTQGLAGTGELFF. The CDR3 coding sequence is TGTGCCAGCACCCAGGGACTAGCAGGCACCGGGGAGCTGTTTTTT.

The V gene is TRBV28, the J gene TRBJ2-2; 8 nucleotides align to TRBD2. This CDR3 is 14 amino acids long. Germline CDR1 reads MDHEN; CDR2 reads SYDVKM. V was pared by 5 bases and J by 6 bases, with 5 bases of the junction left unmatched. CDR3 loop: CASSRTSRPGELFF. CDR3 in DNA: TGTGCCAGCAGTCGGACTAGCCGCCCCGGGGAGCTGTTTTTT.

The chain recombines TRBV25-1 with TRBJ2-5; the D gene is possibly TRBD1 (5 bases). Trimming took off 2 bases at V and 2 bases at J, with 12 bases between the two ends. The CDR3 contains 15 residues. Germline CDR1 MGHDK, CDR2 SYGVNS. DNA for the CDR3: TGTGCCAGCAGTGAAGGGGCAGCTTCACAAGAGACCCAGTACTTC. Its translation: CASSEGAASQETQYF.

V gene TRBV27 combines with J gene TRBJ2-5; TRBD1 agrees at 9 bases. Germline CDR1 is MNHEY and CDR2 is SMNVEV (reference sequence). The CDR3 is made up of 15 amino acids. Losses at the gene ends were 4 bases for V and 5 bases for J; bases not matched to a gene: 8. In DNA, the CDR3 is TGTGCCAGCAGTTCCGACAGGGGGAACTCGGAGACCCAGTACTTC. Translating gives CASSSDRGNSETQYF.

The CDR3 nucleotides are TGTGCCAGCAGTTACAGGGGGGCGCAGGGCACTGAAGCTTTCTTT. Its protein is CASSYRGAQGTEAFF. The chain combines TRBV6-5 with TRBJ1-1; possibly TRBD1 for D (6 bases). CDR1 and CDR2 from the germline V gene are MNHEY and SVGAGI. V lost 2 bases to trimming and J lost 4 bases, with 14 bases between them. This CDR3 contains 15 residues.

The chain links TRBV5-4 to TRBJ2-7, with D possibly being TRBD1 or TRBD2 (5 bases each). V was shortened by 4 bases and J by 5 bases, with 25 bases between the two germline ends. The CDR3 extends over 17 amino acids. Per the germline V gene, CDR1 is SGHNT and CDR2 is YYREEE (reference sequence). The CDR3 sequence: CASSQIEGSGSRHEQYF. The CDR3 coding sequence is TGTGCCAGCAGCCAGATTGAGGGGTCGGGGAGCCGCCACGAGCAGTACTTC.

V is TRBV28 and J is TRBJ1-4; 9 nucleotides align to TRBD1. From germline, CDR1 is MDHEN and CDR2 SYDVKM. The CDR3 is made up of 14 amino acids. V lost 6 bases to trimming and J lost 7 bases; unmatched junction nucleotides: 6. CDR3 sequence reads: CASSSGQGSEKLFF. The CDR3 region has the DNA TGTGCCAGCAGCTCGGGACAGGGATCTGAAAAACTGTTTTTT.

The chain combines TRBV4-3 with TRBJ2-1, with 9 bases that match TRBD2. The junction had 13 bases not matched to a gene; V was cut back by 3 bases and J by 7 bases. The CDR3 contains 17 residues. CDR1 and CDR2 from the germline V gene are LGHNA and YSLEER. The CDR3 region is CASSQWEAGGPGNEQFF. CDR3 coding DNA: TGCGCCAGCAGCCAGTGGGAGGCGGGAGGGCCTGGAAATGAGCAGTTCTTC.